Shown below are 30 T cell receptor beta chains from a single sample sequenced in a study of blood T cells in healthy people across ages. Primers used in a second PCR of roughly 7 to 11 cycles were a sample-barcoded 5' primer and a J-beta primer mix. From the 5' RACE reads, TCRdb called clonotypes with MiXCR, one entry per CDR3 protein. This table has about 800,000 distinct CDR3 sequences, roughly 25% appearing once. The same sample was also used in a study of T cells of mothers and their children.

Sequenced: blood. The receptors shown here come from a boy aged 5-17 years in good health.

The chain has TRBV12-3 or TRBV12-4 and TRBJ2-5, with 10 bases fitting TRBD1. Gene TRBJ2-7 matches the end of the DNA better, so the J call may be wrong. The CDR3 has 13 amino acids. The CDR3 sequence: CASSGQGTYEQYF. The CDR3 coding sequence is TGTGCCAGCTCGGGACAGGGGACCTACGAGCAGTACTTC.

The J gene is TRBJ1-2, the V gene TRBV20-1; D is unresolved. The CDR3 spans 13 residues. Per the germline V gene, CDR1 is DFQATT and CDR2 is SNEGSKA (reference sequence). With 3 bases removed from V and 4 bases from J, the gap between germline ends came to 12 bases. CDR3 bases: TGCAGTGCTAGCGCGGACGGCTCCTATGGCTACACCTTC. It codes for CSASADGSYGYTF.

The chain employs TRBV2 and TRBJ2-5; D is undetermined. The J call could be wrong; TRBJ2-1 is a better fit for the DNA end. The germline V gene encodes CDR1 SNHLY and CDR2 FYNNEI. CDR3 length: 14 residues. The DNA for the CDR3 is TGTGCCAGCAGTGAAGCAGGTATAATGAACGGGCAGTTCTTC. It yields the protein CASSEAGIMNGQFF.

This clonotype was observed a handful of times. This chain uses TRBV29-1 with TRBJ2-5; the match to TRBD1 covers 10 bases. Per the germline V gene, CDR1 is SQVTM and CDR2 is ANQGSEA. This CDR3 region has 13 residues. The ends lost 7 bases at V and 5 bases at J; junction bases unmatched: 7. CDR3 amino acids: CSGGDRGVETQYF. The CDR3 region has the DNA TGCAGCGGAGGGGACAGGGGAGTGGAGACCCAGTACTTC.

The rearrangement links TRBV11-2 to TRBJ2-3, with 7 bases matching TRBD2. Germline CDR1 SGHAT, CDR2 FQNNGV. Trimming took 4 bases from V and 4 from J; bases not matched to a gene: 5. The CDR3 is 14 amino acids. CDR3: CASSSRLASDTQYF. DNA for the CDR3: TGTGCCAGCAGCTCTCGACTAGCATCAGATACGCAGTATTTT.

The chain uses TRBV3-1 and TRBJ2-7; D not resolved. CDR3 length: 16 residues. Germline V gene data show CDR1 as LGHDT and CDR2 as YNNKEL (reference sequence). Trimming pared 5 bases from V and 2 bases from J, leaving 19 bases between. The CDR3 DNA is TGTGCCAGCAGCTCTAAGTTTAGCTCGATACCCTACGAGCAGTACTTC. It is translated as CASSSKFSSIPYEQYF.

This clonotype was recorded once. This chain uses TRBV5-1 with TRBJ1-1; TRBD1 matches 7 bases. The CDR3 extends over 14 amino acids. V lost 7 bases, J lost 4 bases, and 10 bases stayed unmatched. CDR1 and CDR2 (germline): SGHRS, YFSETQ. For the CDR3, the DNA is TGCGCCAGCCGCCGAAGACAGGGAAGCACTGAAGCTTTCTTT. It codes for CASRRRQGSTEAFF.

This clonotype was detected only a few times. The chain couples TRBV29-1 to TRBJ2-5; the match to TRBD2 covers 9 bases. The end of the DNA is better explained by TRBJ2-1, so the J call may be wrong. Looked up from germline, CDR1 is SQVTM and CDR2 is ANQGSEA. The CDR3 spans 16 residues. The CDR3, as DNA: TGCAGCGTTGCAAACATAGCGGGAGCTTCAGTAGGTGAGCAGTTCTTC. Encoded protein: CSVANIAGASVGEQFF.

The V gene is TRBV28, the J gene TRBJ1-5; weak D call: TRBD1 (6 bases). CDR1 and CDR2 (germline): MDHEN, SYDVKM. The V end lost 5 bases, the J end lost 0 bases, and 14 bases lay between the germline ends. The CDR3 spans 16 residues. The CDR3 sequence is CASSSPGHVSNQPQHF. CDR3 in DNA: TGTGCCAGCAGTAGTCCGGGACACGTTAGCAATCAGCCCCAGCATTTT.

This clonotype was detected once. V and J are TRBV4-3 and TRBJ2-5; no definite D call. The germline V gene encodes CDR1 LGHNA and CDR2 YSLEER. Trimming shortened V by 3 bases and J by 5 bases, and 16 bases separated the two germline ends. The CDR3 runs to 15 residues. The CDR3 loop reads CASSQVTGPWETQYF. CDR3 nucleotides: TGCGCCAGCAGCCAGGTGACCGGGCCTTGGGAGACCCAGTACTTC.

In DNA, the CDR3 is TGTGCCTGGAGTGTACGTAGCCACGGGGAGCTGTTTTTT. Translation gives CAWSVRSHGELFF. The chain couples TRBV30 to TRBJ2-2; no clear D gene. The CDR3 runs to 13 residues. V lost 0 bases to trimming and J lost 7 bases, with 9 bases between them. The germline CDR1 and CDR2 sequences are GTSNPN and SVGIG (reference sequence).

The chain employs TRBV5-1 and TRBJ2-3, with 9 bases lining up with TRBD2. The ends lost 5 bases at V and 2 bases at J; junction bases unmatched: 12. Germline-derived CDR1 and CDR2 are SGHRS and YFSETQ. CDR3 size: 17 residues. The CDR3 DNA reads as TGCGCCAGCAGTGAAGCCCAAGCGGGAGGCTACACAGATACGCAGTATTTT. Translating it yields CASSEAQAGGYTDTQYF.

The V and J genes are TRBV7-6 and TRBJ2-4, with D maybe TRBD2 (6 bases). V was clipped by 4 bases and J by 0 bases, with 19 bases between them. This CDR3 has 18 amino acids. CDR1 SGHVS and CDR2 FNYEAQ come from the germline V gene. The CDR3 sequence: CASSSDPGLVLAKNIQYF. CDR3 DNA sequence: TGTGCCAGCAGCTCCGACCCGGGACTCGTACTAGCCAAAAACATTCAGTACTTC.

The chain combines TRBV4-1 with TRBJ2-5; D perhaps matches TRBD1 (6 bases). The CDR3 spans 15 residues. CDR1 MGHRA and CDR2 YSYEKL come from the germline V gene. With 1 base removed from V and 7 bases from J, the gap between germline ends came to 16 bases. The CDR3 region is CASSQGLWGLATQYF. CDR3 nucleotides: TGCGCCAGCAGCCAAGGGCTCTGGGGGCTCGCGACCCAGTACTTC.

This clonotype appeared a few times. CDR3 coding DNA: TGTGCCAGCAGCCAAGAGGGATCTGAAGCTTTCTTT. Its protein product is CASSQEGSEAFF. V is TRBV16 and J is TRBJ1-1; D is undetermined. Trimming took 2 bases from V and 6 from J, leaving 7 bases between them. Per the germline V gene, CDR1 is KGHSY and CDR2 is FQNENV. The CDR3 sequence is 12 residues long.

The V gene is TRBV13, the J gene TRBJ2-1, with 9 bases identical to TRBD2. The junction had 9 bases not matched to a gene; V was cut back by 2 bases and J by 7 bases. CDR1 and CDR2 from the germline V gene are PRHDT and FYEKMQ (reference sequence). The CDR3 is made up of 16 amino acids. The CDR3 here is CASSLRGSGSSNEQFF. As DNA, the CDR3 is TGTGCCAGCAGCTTACGCGGTAGCGGGAGCAGTAATGAGCAGTTCTTC.

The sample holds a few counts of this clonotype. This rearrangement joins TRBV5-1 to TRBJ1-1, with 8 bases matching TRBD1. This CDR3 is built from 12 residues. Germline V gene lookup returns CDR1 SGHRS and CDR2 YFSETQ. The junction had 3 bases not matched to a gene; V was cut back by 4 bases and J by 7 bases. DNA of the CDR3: TGCGCCAGCAGCACCGGGACAGGTGAAGCTTTCTTT. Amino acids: CASSTGTGEAFF.

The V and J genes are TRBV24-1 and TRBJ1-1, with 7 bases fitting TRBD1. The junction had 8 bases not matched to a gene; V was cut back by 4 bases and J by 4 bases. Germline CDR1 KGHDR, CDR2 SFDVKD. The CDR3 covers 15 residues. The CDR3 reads CATSDSRTGSTEAFF. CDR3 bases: TGTGCCACCAGTGACTCTCGGACAGGATCCACTGAAGCTTTCTTT.

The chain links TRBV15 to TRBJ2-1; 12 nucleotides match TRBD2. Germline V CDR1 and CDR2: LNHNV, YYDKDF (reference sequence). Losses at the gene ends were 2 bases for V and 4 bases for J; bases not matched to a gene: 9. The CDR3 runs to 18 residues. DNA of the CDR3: TGTGCCACCAGCAGATTAACTAGCGGGGGGAGGTTTTACAATGAGCAGTTCTTC. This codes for CATSRLTSGGRFYNEQFF.

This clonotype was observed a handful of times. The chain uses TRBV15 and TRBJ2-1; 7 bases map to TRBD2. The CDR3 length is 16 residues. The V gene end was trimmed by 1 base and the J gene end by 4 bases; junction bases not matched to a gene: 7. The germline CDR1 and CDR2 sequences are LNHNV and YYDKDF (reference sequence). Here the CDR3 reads CATSRGGGLEYNEQFF. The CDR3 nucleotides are TGTGCCACCAGCAGAGGGGGGGGACTTGAGTACAATGAGCAGTTCTTC.

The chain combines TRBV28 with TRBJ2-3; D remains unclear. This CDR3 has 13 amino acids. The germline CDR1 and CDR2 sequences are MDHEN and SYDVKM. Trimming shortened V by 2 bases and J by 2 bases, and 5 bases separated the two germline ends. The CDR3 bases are TGTGCCAGCAGTTTAACCAACACAGATACGCAGTATTTT. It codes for CASSLTNTDTQYF.

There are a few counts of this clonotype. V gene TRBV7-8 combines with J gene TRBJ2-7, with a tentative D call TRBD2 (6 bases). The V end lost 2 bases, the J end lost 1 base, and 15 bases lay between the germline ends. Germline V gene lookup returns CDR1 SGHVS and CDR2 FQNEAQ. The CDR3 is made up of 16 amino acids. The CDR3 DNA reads TGTGCCAGCAGCTTACTGGGCGGGATAATATCCTACGAGCAGTACTTC. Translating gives CASSLLGGIISYEQYF.

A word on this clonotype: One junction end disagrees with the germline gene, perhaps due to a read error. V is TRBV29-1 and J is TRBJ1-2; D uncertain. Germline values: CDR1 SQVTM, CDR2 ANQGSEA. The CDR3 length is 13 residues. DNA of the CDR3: TGCAGCGTAGGTGAGGGAGCTAACTATAGCTACACCTTC. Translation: CSVGEGANYSYTF.

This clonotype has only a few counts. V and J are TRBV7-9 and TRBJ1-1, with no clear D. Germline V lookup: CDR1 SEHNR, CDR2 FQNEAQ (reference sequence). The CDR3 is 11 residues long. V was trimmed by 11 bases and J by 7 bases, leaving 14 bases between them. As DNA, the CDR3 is TGTGCCGGTAAAGAGGGCATTGAAGCTTTCTTT. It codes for CAGKEGIEAFF.

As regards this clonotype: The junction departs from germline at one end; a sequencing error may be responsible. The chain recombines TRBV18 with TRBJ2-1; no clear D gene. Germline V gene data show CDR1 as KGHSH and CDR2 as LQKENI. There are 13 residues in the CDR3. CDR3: CASSPPQNPTPIF. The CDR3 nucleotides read TGTGCCAGCTCACCTCCACAGAATCCCACGCCCATCTTC.

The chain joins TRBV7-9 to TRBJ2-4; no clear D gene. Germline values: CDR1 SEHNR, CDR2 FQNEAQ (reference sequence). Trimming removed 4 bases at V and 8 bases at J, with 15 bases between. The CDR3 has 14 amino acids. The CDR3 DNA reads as TGTGCCAGCAGCTGGCCAGTTAGTATGGACATTCAGTACTTC. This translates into CASSWPVSMDIQYF.

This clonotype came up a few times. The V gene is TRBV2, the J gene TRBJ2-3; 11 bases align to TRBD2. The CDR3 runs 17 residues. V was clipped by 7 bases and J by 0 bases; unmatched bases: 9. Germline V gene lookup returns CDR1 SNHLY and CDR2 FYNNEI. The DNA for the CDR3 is TGTGCCAGCATCCGAGGACTAGCGGGTATTAGCACAGATACGCAGTATTTT. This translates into CASIRGLAGISTDTQYF.

CDR3 DNA: TGTGCCAGCAGCCTACAATTACTGGACGGAGCCGAAGCTTTCTTT. Translating gives CASSLQLLDGAEAFF. The chain joins TRBV7-2 to TRBJ1-1, with D hard to call. Trimming left V 5 bases short and J 8 bases short, with 21 bases between. Germline CDR1 and CDR2: SGHTA and FQGNSA. CDR3 size: 15 residues. Full variable domain (rest looked up from reference TRBV7-2 and TRBJ1-1): GAGVSQSPSNKVTEKGKDVELRCDPISGHTALYWYRQSLGQGLEFLIYFQGNSAPDKSGLPSDRFSAERTGGSVSTLTIQRTQQEDSAVYLCASSLQLLDGAEAFFGQGTRLTVV.

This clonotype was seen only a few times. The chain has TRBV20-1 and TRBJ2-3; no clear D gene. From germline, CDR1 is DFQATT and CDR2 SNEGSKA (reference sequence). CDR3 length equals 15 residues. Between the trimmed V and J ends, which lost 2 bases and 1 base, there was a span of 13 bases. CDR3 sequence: CSARNMAQGTDTQYF. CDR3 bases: TGCAGTGCTAGAAATATGGCGCAGGGCACAGATACGCAGTATTTT.

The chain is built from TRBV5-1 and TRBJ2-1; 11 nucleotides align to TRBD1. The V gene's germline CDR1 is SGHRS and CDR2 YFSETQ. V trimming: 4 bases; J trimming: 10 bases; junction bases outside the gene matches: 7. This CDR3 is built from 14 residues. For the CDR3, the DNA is TGCGCCAGCAGCCCCTGGGACAGGGGGGGCGAGCAGTTCTTC. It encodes CASSPWDRGGEQFF.